This T cell receptor (beta chain) was identified during a study of OX40 agonist ivuxolimab in advanced cancers. Sequencing was performed with immunoSEQ multiplex PCR; in TCRdb, only in-frame clones are kept and a portion is missing. Seen here are tens of thousands of clones, 87% observed once, and the top ten hold about 4.1%. The source is an adult with an advanced solid tumor such as melanoma, head and neck, liver or kidney cancer. The source material was CD4+ or CD8+ T cells sorted from blood, sampled in a trial of the OX40 agonist ivuxolimab.

This chain's CDR3 is CASGPVRSRTDTQYF. Here the CDR3 DNA reads TGTGCCAGCGGCCCTGTCAGAAGTCGCACAGATACGCAGTATTTT. V gene TRBV6-5 combines with J gene TRBJ2-3; D is undetermined. Germline V gene data show CDR1 as MNHEY and CDR2 as SVGAGI. The length of the CDR3 is 15 residues. The V gene lost 8 bases and the J gene lost 1 base, with 16 bases spanning the gap.